This T cell receptor (beta chain) emerged from a study of breast tumors, draining lymph nodes, adjacent tissues. The study's findings and limits: Tumor repertoires ranked between lymph nodes and nontumor tissue in diversity, with V and J gene preferences. Luminal-like breast cancer showed significantly higher tumor–nontumor repertoire similarity than basal-like. Tumor T cell lymph node origin was a supported hypothesis, not proven.

The lymph nodes were axillary draining lymph nodes from breast cancer patients. Comments on this clonotype: Its specificity is unknown. This clone may be a read error of a much larger clone one base away.

A single record per CDR3 protein comes from TCRdb applying MiXCR to the multiplex PCR reads. The top ten hold 2.6% of the sample, which has about 140,000 distinct CDR3 sequences, around 22% seen once. There are 12 residues in the CDR3. Germline V gene data show CDR1 as LGHDT and CDR2 as YNNKEL (reference sequence). V dropped 8 bases and J dropped 4 bases, with 8 bases sitting between them. V gene TRBV3-1 combines with J gene TRBJ2-2; no reliable D call. Sequences were obtained from axillary lymph node tissue. The source of this sequence is a female donor with breast cancer. Some clones in this sample may be carry-over from other donors' samples. The CDR3 region is CASHLSTGELFF. CDR3 DNA: TGTGCCAGCCATCTGAGCACCGGGGAGCTGTTTTTT.